This TCR beta chain was sequenced in a study of shared clonotypes between healthy human individuals. Each sample came from a Caucasian adult donor living in Nashville, Tennessee. Unsorted PBMC DNA was run through sequencing on ten immunoSEQ deep assay plates. The protocol was immunoSEQ multiplex PCR, while the TCRdb copy is restricted to in-frame clones and leaves out a portion. The sample lists about half a million clones, roughly three quarters occurring once. This clone has a single count. Its specificity is not known. Regarding the study as a whole: Sequencing depth was expected to influence donor clonotype sharing. The genetic and exposure-history diversity represented was limited by few donors.

The CDR3 sequence is 15 residues long. V lost 1 base to trimming and J lost 0 bases, with 9 bases between them. The germline V gene encodes CDR1 LNHDA and CDR2 SQIVND (reference sequence). The sample comprised PBMCs. This receptor was identified in a middle-aged woman in good health. Some clones in this sample may be carry-over from other donors' samples. The chain employs TRBV19 and TRBJ1-1; possible D gene TRBD1, 6 bases. In nucleotides, the CDR3 is TGTGCCAGTAGTATAGCAGGGGCGATGAACACTGAAGCTTTCTTT. The encoded protein is CASSIAGAMNTEAFF.